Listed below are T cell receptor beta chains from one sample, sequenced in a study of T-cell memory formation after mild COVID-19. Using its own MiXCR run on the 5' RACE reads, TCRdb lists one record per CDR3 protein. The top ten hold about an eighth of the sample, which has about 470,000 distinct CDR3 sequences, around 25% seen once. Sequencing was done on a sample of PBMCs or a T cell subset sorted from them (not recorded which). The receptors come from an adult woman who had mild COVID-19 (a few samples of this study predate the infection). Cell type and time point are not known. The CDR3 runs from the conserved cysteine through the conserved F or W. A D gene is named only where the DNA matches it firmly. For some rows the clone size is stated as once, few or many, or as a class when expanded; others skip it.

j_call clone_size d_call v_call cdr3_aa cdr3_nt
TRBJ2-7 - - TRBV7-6 CASSLGGDSTYEQYF TGTGCCAGCAGCTTAGGGGGGGACAGCACCTACGAGCAGTACTTC
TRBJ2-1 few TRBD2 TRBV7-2 CASSFPTSFNNEQFF TGTGCCAGCAGCTTCCCGACTAGCTTCAACAATGAGCAGTTCTTC
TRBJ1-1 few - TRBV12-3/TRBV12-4 CASSLGTVDTEAFF TGTGCCAGCAGTTTAGGAACAGTGGACACTGAAGCTTTCTTT
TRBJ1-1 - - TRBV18 CASSPRGSKETSGSRLTF TGTGCCAGCTCACCACGCGGTAGTAAGGAAACCAGTGGCTCTAGGTTGACCTTT
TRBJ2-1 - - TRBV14 CASSQSRGLGQDEQFF TGTGCCAGCAGCCAATCCCGGGGGCTCGGTCAGGATGAGCAGTTCTTC
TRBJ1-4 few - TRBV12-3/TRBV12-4 CASGRGIEKLFF TGTGCCAGCGGCAGGGGAATCGAAAAACTGTTTTTT
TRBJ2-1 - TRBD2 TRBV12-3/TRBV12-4 CASLASGGAGQFF TGTGCCAGCCTGGCTAGCGGGGGGGCAGGTCAGTTCTTC
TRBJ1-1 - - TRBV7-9 CASSPIGAEAFF TGTGCCAGCAGCCCAATCGGCGCTGAAGCTTTCTTT
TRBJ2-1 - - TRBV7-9 CASSLAATPHEQFF TGTGCCAGCAGCTTAGCGGCGACACCCCATGAGCAGTTCTTC
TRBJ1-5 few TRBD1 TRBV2 CASSEVTGVLNQPQHF TGTGCCAGCAGTGAGGTAACAGGGGTATTGAATCAGCCCCAGCATTTT
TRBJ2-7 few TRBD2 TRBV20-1 CSARDGGLAAYEQYF TGCAGTGCTAGAGACGGGGGACTAGCAGCATACGAGCAGTACTTC
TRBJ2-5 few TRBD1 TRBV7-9 CASSLGALRDRGYQETQYF TGTGCCAGCAGCTTAGGAGCTCTCCGGGACAGGGGATACCAAGAGACCCAGTACTTC
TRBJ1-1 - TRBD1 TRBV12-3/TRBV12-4 CASSQQGVGTEAFF TGTGCCAGCAGTCAGCAGGGGGTCGGCACTGAAGCTTTCTTT
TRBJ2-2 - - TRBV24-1 CATSVGINTGELFF TGTGCCACCAGTGTGGGGATTAACACCGGGGAGCTGTTTTTT
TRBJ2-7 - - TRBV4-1 CASSQDGDTRFEQYF TGCGCCAGCAGCCAAGACGGGGATACTCGGTTCGAGCAGTACTTC
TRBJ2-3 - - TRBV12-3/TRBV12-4 CASSKPSTDTQYF TGTGCCAGCAGTAAGCCCAGCACAGATACGCAGTATTTT
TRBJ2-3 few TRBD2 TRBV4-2 CASSPGGFPDTQYF TGTGCCAGCAGCCCGGGGGGGTTCCCTGATACGCAGTATTTT
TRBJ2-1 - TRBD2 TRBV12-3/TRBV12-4 CASSLALAGGLNEQFF TGTGCCAGCAGTTTAGCGCTGGCGGGAGGGCTCAATGAGCAGTTCTTC
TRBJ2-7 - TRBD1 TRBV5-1 CASSVDRGVSYEQYF TGCGCCAGCAGCGTGGACAGGGGAGTTTCCTACGAGCAGTACTTC
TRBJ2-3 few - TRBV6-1 CASSARPGDTQYF TGTGCCAGCAGTGCAAGACCGGGAGATACGCAGTATTTT
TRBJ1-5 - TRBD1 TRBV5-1 CASSLGTGEVQPQHF TGCGCCAGCAGTCTCGGGACAGGGGAGGTTCAGCCCCAGCATTTT
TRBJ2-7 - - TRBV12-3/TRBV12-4 CASSPGFITGEQYF TGTGCCAGCAGCCCAGGGTTCATCACGGGCGAGCAGTACTTC
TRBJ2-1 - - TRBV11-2 CASSYLRDPSNEQFF TGTGCCAGCAGCTACCTTAGGGACCCGAGCAATGAGCAGTTCTTC
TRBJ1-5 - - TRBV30 CAWSTRIRNQPQHF TGTGCCTGGAGTACGAGGATTCGCAATCAGCCCCAGCATTTT
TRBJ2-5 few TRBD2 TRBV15 CATSRDFGLGPGETQYF TGTGCCACCAGCAGAGATTTTGGACTAGGCCCTGGAGAGACCCAGTACTTC
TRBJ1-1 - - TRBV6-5 CASSHHPGTGTEAFF TGTGCCAGCAGTCACCACCCAGGGACGGGGACTGAAGCTTTCTTT
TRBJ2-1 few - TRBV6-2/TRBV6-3 CASSYLRTYNEQFF TGTGCCAGCAGTTATTTGAGGACTTACAATGAGCAGTTCTTC
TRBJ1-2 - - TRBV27 CASTIEEGLYGYTF TGTGCCAGCACCATCGAGGAAGGCCTCTATGGCTACACCTTC
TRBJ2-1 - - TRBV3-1 CASSRSYNEQFF TGTGCCAGCAGCAGGTCCTACAATGAGCAGTTCTTC
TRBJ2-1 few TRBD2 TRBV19 CASSYGGGPSNEQFF TGTGCCAGTAGTTATGGGGGAGGGCCTTCCAATGAGCAGTTCTTC
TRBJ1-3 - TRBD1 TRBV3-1 CASSHPGTGAASGNTIYF TGTGCCAGCAGCCACCCCGGGACAGGGGCCGCGTCTGGAAACACCATATATTTT
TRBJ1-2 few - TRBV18 CASSQDGGLSYTF TGTGCCAGCTCTCAGGACGGTGGACTCAGCTACACCTTC
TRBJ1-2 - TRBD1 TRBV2 CASSGQGARYGYTF TGTGCCAGCAGTGGACAGGGGGCACGGTATGGCTACACCTTC
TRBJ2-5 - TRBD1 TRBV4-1 CASSQPDRDQETQYF TGCGCCAGCAGCCAACCAGACAGGGACCAAGAGACCCAGTACTTC
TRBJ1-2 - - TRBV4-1 CASSQLPRAPYGYTF TGCGCCAGCAGCCAGCTACCCAGGGCGCCCTATGGCTACACCTTC
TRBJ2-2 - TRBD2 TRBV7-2 CASSQLAGGPYTGELFF TGTGCCAGCAGCCAGCTAGCGGGAGGGCCTTACACCGGGGAGCTGTTTTTT
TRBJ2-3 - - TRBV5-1 CASSLLANPTDTQYF TGCGCCAGCAGCTTGCTAGCAAACCCCACAGATACGCAGTATTTT
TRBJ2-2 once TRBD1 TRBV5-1 CASSLDRGPTGELFF TGCGCCAGCAGCTTAGACAGGGGGCCCACCGGGGAGCTGTTTTTT
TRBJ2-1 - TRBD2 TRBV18 CASSPGLAYNEQFF TGTGCCAGCTCACCGGGACTAGCCTACAATGAGCAGTTCTTC
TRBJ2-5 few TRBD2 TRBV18 CASSAKPGWTSGPQETQYF TGTGCCAGCTCAGCAAAGCCGGGCTGGACTAGCGGGCCCCAAGAGACCCAGTACTTC
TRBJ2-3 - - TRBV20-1 CSATSFQGADTQYF TGCAGTGCTACCTCTTTTCAGGGAGCAGATACGCAGTATTTT
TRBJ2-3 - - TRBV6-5 CASSGGYATDTQYF TGTGCCAGCAGTGGCGGGTACGCCACAGATACGCAGTATTTT
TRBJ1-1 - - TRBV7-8 CASSSVPGGQEAFF TGTGCCAGCAGCTCCGTCCCGGGGGGCCAAGAAGCTTTCTTT
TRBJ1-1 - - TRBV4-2 CASSPWPTEAFF TGTGCCAGCAGCCCCTGGCCAACTGAAGCTTTCTTT
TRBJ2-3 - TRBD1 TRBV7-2 CASSLEGRGRDTQYF TGTGCCAGCAGCTTAGAGGGAAGGGGGCGAGATACGCAGTATTTT
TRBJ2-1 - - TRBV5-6 CASSPGDSYNEQFF TGTGCCAGCAGCCCGGGGGACTCCTACAATGAGCAGTTCTTC
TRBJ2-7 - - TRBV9 CASSVAAMNEQYF TGTGCCAGCAGCGTAGCGGCCATGAACGAGCAGTACTTC
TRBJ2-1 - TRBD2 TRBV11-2 CASSLDRGGRSYNEQFF TGTGCCAGCAGCTTAGATCGGGGCGGGAGGAGCTACAATGAGCAGTTCTTC
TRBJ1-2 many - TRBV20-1 CSARDGPGSGYTF TGCAGTGCTAGAGATGGTCCCGGATCTGGCTACACCTTC
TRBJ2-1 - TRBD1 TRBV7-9 CASSSTLPRDRSYNEQFF TGTGCCAGCAGCTCTACCCTACCCCGGGACAGGTCCTACAATGAGCAGTTCTTC
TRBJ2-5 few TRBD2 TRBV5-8 CASSLGTSGIETQYF TGTGCCAGCAGCTTGGGGACTAGCGGGATTGAGACCCAGTACTTC